This T cell receptor (beta chain) was captured by sequencing in a study of blood T cell repertoires in COVID-19. This clone was seen a handful of times. One end of the junction is discordant with germline, which a read error may explain. CDR1 and CDR2 (germline): SGHTA, FQGNSA. The CDR3 runs 14 residues. Profiling relied on immunoSEQ multiplex PCR, and the TCRdb table lists in-frame clones only, not all of them. Here the sample spans approximately 170,000 clones, about 87% being singletons. The rearrangement uses TRBV7-2 and TRBJ1-1, with D possibly being TRBD1 (5 bases). The sequencing sample was made of peripheral blood. The clonotype comes from a man in his 60s with acute or convalescent COVID-19. The CDR3 DNA reads TGTGCCAGCAGCCTAGCCGCGGGGGGCACTGAAGCTTTCTTT. Its protein product is CASSLAAGGTEAFF.